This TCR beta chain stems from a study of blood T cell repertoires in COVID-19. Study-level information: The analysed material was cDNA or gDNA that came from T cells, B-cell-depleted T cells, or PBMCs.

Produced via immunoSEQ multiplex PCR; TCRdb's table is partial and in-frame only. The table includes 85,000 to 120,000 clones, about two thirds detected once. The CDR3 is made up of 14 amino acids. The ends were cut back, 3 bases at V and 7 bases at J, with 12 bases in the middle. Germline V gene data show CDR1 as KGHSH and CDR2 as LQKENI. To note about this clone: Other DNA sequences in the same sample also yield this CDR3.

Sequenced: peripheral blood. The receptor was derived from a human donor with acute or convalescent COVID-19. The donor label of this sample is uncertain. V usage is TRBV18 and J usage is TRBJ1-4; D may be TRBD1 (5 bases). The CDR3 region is CASSPGQGGEKLFF. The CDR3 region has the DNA TGTGCCAGCTCACCTGGGCAGGGAGGTGAAAAACTGTTTTTT.